This T cell receptor beta chain was captured by sequencing in a study of human T cells and chemical hapten exposure. The sample's time point: patch test 1, 2 weeks after DPC sensitization. As to treatment: therapeutic diphenylcyclopropenone sensitization with weekly scalp DPC. Each CDR3 protein gets one entry after TCRdb re-called the RACE reads with MiXCR. The sample includes 370,000 or so distinct CDR3 sequences, more than 4.5% of them seen just once. This CDR3 region has 15 residues. Germline V gene sequence: CDR1 SGHNT, CDR2 YYREEE (reference sequence). Trimming removed 4 bases from V and 2 bases from J, with 16 bases in between.

The chain recombines TRBV5-4 with TRBJ2-7; tentatively, D is TRBD2 (7 bases). This clonotype was obtained from a woman between 45 and 60 years old with alopecia areata. Some clones in this sample may be carry-over from other donors' samples. Sequencing was performed on whole blood, taken in connection with sensitization to the hapten diphenylcyclopropenone (DPC). The CDR3 region is CASSAETGGAYEQYF. The CDR3 DNA reads as TGTGCCAGCAGCGCGGAGACGGGGGGCGCCTACGAGCAGTACTTC.